Presented here are 25 T cell receptor beta chains from one specimen sequenced in a study of radiotherapy plus CTLA-4 blockade in lung cancer. Assay: immunoSEQ multiplex PCR; the TCRdb copy retains only in-frame clones and omits some. The data hold 81,000 or so clones, with approximately 83% observed a single time. The sequences come from peripheral blood, collected from a patient treated with radiotherapy plus ipilimumab. The receptors derive from a human donor with non-small cell lung cancer that progressed on radiotherapy plus ipilimumab.

The chain couples TRBV28 to TRBJ1-2; D perhaps matches TRBD1 (5 bases). This CDR3 comprises 14 residues. Trimming removed 5 bases from V and 7 bases from J, with 17 bases in between. CDR1 and CDR2 (germline): MDHEN, SYDVKM. The CDR3 loop is CASSIGVTTGGYTF. The CDR3 DNA sequence: TGTGCCAGCAGTATAGGGGTTACAACGGGTGGCTACACCTTC.

Here the CDR3 DNA reads TGTGCCAGCAGCTCAGGGGTGGGCTCCTACGAGCAGTACTTC. Translating it yields CASSSGVGSYEQYF. The rearrangement uses TRBV28 and TRBJ2-7; possibly TRBD1 for D (6 bases). Trimming stripped 6 bases from V and 0 bases from J, with 12 bases between. This CDR3 is 14 amino acids long. Per the germline V gene, CDR1 is MDHEN and CDR2 is SYDVKM.

This clone was counted a few times. The chain combines TRBV7-9 with TRBJ2-7, with unresolved D. Trimming took off 5 bases at V and 3 bases at J, with 5 bases between the two ends. CDR1 and CDR2 (germline): SEHNR, FQNEAQ (reference sequence). The CDR3 is 11 amino acids. In DNA form, the CDR3 reads TGTGCCAGCAGCAACTTCTACGAGCAGTACTTC. As protein: CASSNFYEQYF.

The rearrangement joins TRBV19 to TRBJ2-7, with 8 bases lining up with TRBD1. The germline CDR1 and CDR2 sequences are LNHDA and SQIVND (reference sequence). After removal of 4 bases from V and 4 bases from J, the junction contained 3 bases not matched to a gene. The CDR3 spans 13 residues. The CDR3: CASSTGGNYEQYF. The CDR3 DNA is TGTGCCAGTAGTACAGGGGGCAATTACGAGCAGTACTTC.

V and J are TRBV7-9 and TRBJ2-7; D ambiguous. Germline assignment: CDR1 SEHNR and CDR2 FQNEAQ (reference sequence). Trimming cost V 4 bases and J 1 base, with 11 bases left between them. There are 14 residues in the CDR3. The CDR3 region has the DNA TGTGCCAGCAGCTCACCGGGCTTGTCCTACGAGCAGTACTTC. Translated, it gives CASSSPGLSYEQYF.

J is TRBJ1-1 and V is TRBV7-9; D is possibly TRBD1 (6 bases). Looked up from germline, CDR1 is SEHNR and CDR2 is FQNEAQ (reference sequence). V was trimmed by 3 bases and J by 6 bases, leaving 8 bases between them. The CDR3 length is 12 residues. CDR3 DNA: TGTGCCAGCAGCTTTGAGGGGGCTGAAGCTTTCTTT. Its protein product is CASSFEGAEAFF. The full variable domain, with the rest looked up from reference TRBV7-9 and TRBJ1-1, is DTGVSQNPRHKITKRGQNVTFRCDPISEHNRLYWYRQTLGQGPEFLTYFQNEAQLEKSRLLSDRFSAERPKGSFSTLEIQRTEQGDSAMYLCASSFEGAEAFFGQGTRLTVV.

The V call is TRBV2, the J call TRBJ2-3, with TRBD2 identical over 8 bases. The germline CDR1 and CDR2 sequences are SNHLY and FYNNEI. The CDR3 runs to 17 residues. V shed 0 bases, J shed 2 bases, and the junction held 7 bases outside the gene matches. CDR3 nucleotides: TGTGCCAGCAGTGAAGCGGGATTAGCGGGGAACACAGATACGCAGTATTTT. This encodes CASSEAGLAGNTDTQYF. The whole variable domain, remainder taken from reference TRBV2 and TRBJ2-3, is EPEVTQTPSHQVTQMGQEVILRCVPISNHLYFYWYRQILGQKVEFLVSFYNNEISEKSEIFDDQFSVERPDGSNFTLKIRSTKLEDSAMYFCASSEAGLAGNTDTQYFGPGTRLTVL.

This clone was detected a few times. The chain couples TRBV19 to TRBJ2-1; perhaps D is TRBD1 or TRBD2 (6 bases each). This CDR3 is 14 amino acids long. V lost 5 bases and J lost 9, with 17 bases in between. From germline, CDR1 is LNHDA and CDR2 SQIVND (reference sequence). CDR3 bases: TGTGCCAGTAGTGCCACAGGGTTGCGGGGTGAGCAGTTCTTC. Translation: CASSATGLRGEQFF. Full variable domain (outside the CDR3, taken from reference TRBV19 and TRBJ2-1): DGGITQSPKYLFRKEGQNVTLSCEQNLNHDAMYWYRQDPGQGLRLIYYSQIVNDFQKGDIAEGYSVSREKKESFPLTVTSAQKNPTAFYLCASSATGLRGEQFFGPGTRLTVL.

The chain couples TRBV11-3 to TRBJ2-7; 8 bases agree with TRBD2. Germline V gene lookup returns CDR1 SGHNT and CDR2 YENEEA. With 6 bases clipped from V and 2 bases from J, the junction kept 12 bases outside the gene matches. CDR3 size: 16 residues. The CDR3 coding sequence is TGTGCCAGCAGTCTACGGGGGGGCCAGATTGCCTACGAGCAGTACTTC. This translates into CASSLRGGQIAYEQYF.

The genes are TRBV2 and TRBJ1-6, with 9 positions matching TRBD1. The length of the CDR3 is 14 residues. The trim removed 6 bases at V and 7 bases at J, leaving 4 bases unmatched. Germline V CDR1 and CDR2: SNHLY, FYNNEI. The CDR3 reads CASSLTGGNSPLHF. In DNA, the CDR3 is TGTGCCAGCAGCCTGACAGGGGGGAATTCACCCCTCCACTTT.

This chain links TRBV7-8 with TRBJ2-5; tentatively, D is TRBD1 (6 bases). In germline, CDR1 is SGHVS, CDR2 FQNEAQ. Trimming shortened V by 5 bases and J by 5 bases, and 15 bases separated the two germline ends. CDR3 size: 14 residues. CDR3 sequence: CASSAREGEETQYF. The CDR3 region has the DNA TGTGCCAGCAGCGCGCGTGAGGGGGAGGAGACCCAGTACTTC.

The chain is built from TRBV11-3 and TRBJ2-1, with D maybe TRBD2 (5 bases). From germline, CDR1 is SGHNT and CDR2 YENEEA. V was trimmed by 7 bases and J by 0 bases, leaving 13 bases between them. The CDR3 has 15 residues. The CDR3 sequence: CASTLEGSSYNEQFF. The CDR3 nucleotides are TGTGCCAGCACCCTAGAGGGTAGCTCCTACAATGAGCAGTTCTTC. The variable domain in full, with the rest retrieved from reference TRBV11-3 and TRBJ2-1, is EAGVVQSPRYKIIEKKQPVAFWCNPISGHNTLYWYLQNLGQGPELLIRYENEEAVDDSQLPKDRFSAERLKGVDSTLKIQPAELGDSAVYLCASTLEGSSYNEQFFGPGTRLTVL.

This clone came up a few times. The chain has TRBV6-1 and TRBJ2-6; TRBD2 might be the D (5 bases). The CDR3 spans 14 residues. With 4 bases removed from V and 2 bases from J, the gap between germline ends came to 6 bases. The germline V gene encodes CDR1 MNHNS and CDR2 SASEGT. The CDR3 DNA follows: TGTGCCAGCAGTGTGGGAGCTGGGGCCAACGTCCTGACTTTC. Protein: CASSVGAGANVLTF.

This clone was seen only a few times. The rearrangement joins TRBV6-4 to TRBJ2-1; 11 bases are a match to TRBD2. The germline V gene has CDR1 MRHNA and CDR2 SNTAGT. This CDR3 has 14 amino acids. J lost 15 bases, V lost 2 bases, and 9 bases had no gene match. CDR3 residues: CASSDGLAGTPLFF. CDR3 bases: TGTGCCAGCAGTGACGGACTAGCGGGTACCCCCCTGTTCTTC.

This chain joins TRBV5-1 and TRBJ2-1; D unclear. This CDR3 comprises 15 residues. The V gene's germline CDR1 is SGHRS and CDR2 YFSETQ. The V end was cut by 4 bases, the J end by 4 bases, with 15 bases between. The CDR3 spells CASSPDAALYNEQFF. CDR3 sequence (DNA): TGCGCCAGCAGCCCGGACGCGGCCCTTTACAATGAGCAGTTCTTC.

V is TRBV13 and J is TRBJ2-5; 8 bases match TRBD2. Germline CDR1 reads PRHDT; CDR2 reads FYEKMQ (reference sequence). The V and J ends lost 5 bases and 10 bases, in that order; junction bases with no gene match: 6. This CDR3 spans 12 amino acids. The chain's CDR3 is CASSPRGGVQYF. The CDR3 DNA follows: TGTGCCAGCAGCCCCCGGGGGGGGGTCCAGTACTTC.

This sequence joins TRBV28 and TRBJ1-5; possible D gene TRBD1, 5 bases. The length of the CDR3 is 14 residues. Per the germline V gene, CDR1 is MDHEN and CDR2 is SYDVKM. V was clipped by 2 bases and J by 7 bases, with 12 bases between them. DNA of the CDR3: TGTGCCAGCAGTTTAGCGGCAGGGTACCAGCCCCAGCATTTT. Protein sequence: CASSLAAGYQPQHF.

This rearrangement joins TRBV4-3 to TRBJ1-5; D gene ambiguous. The germline V gene has CDR1 LGHNA and CDR2 YSLEER. V lost 0 bases, J lost 3 bases, and 9 bases lay in between. The CDR3 extends over 15 amino acids. Here the CDR3 DNA reads TGCGCCAGCAGCCAAGATAAGCAGGTCAATCAGCCCCAGCATTTT. It codes for CASSQDKQVNQPQHF.

This sequence joins TRBV5-6 and TRBJ2-1; 7 bases map to TRBD2. Germline CDR1 reads SGHDT; CDR2 reads YYEEEE. Trimming removed 0 bases from V and 2 bases from J; junction bases left unmatched: 8. This CDR3 is 17 amino acids long. DNA for the CDR3: TGTGCCAGCAGCTTGGGGACGGGACTACAAGCCTACAATGAGCAGTTCTTC. This encodes CASSLGTGLQAYNEQFF.

The chain has TRBV30 and TRBJ1-1; no clear D. Trimming took 0 bases from V and 7 from J, leaving 15 bases between them. Germline CDR1 reads GTSNPN; CDR2 reads SVGIG (reference sequence). This CDR3 region has 14 residues. CDR3 loop: CAWSVRSRVGEAFF. The CDR3 DNA sequence: TGTGCCTGGAGTGTACGCTCGAGGGTAGGTGAAGCTTTCTTT.

This clone appeared a single time. CDR3 nucleotide sequence: TGTGCCAGCAGTTTAACGTCGCGCAATCAGCCCCAGCATTTT. As protein: CASSLTSRNQPQHF. The V gene is TRBV28, the J gene TRBJ1-5; D is undetermined. Trimming left V 2 bases short and J 2 bases short, with 7 bases between. Germline V CDR1 and CDR2: MDHEN, SYDVKM. This CDR3 is built from 14 residues.

The J gene is TRBJ2-3, the V gene TRBV4-2; 11 bases agree with TRBD2. The trim removed 1 base at V and 4 bases at J, leaving 10 bases unmatched. The CDR3 is made up of 18 amino acids. Germline CDR1 reads LGHNA; CDR2 reads YNFKEQ. The CDR3 DNA reads TGTGCCAGCAGCCAAGCCCATGTAGCGGGGGGGCAAGCAGATACGCAGTATTTT. It is translated as CASSQAHVAGGQADTQYF.

The chain has TRBV5-4 and TRBJ2-1; tentatively, D is TRBD2 (6 bases). CDR1 and CDR2 from the germline V gene are SGHNT and YYREEE (reference sequence). V lost 5 bases to trimming and J lost 2 bases, with 14 bases between them. The CDR3 sequence is 15 residues long. CDR3 nucleotide sequence: TGTGCCAGCAGTTCCGGGACTGTGACCTACAATGAGCAGTTCTTC. Its translation: CASSSGTVTYNEQFF.

The chain is built from TRBV5-4 and TRBJ2-7; 12 bases line up with TRBD1. Germline-derived CDR1 and CDR2 are SGHNT and YYREEE (reference sequence). The CDR3 runs to 16 residues. J was trimmed by 5 bases and V by 4 bases; bases with no gene match: 10. The CDR3 region is CASSQPVGTGGDEQYF. Here the CDR3 DNA reads TGTGCCAGCAGCCAGCCGGTAGGGACAGGGGGCGACGAGCAGTACTTC. The complete variable domain, with remaining parts taken from reference TRBV5-4 and TRBJ2-7, reads ETGVTQSPTHLIKTRGQQVTLRCSSQSGHNTVSWYQQALGQGPQFIFQYYREEENGRGNFPPRFSGLQFPNYSSELNVNALELDDSALYLCASSQPVGTGGDEQYFGPGTRLTVT.

The chain has TRBV11-1 and TRBJ2-2, with D perhaps matching TRBD1 (5 bases). Germline assignment: CDR1 SGHAT and CDR2 FQDESV (reference sequence). CDR3 length: 15 amino acids. V gave up 2 bases and J gave up 5 bases, with 12 bases separating them. CDR3 in amino acids: CASSLQQAPTGELFF. CDR3 nucleotides: TGTGCCAGCAGCTTACAACAGGCGCCTACCGGGGAGCTGTTTTTT.